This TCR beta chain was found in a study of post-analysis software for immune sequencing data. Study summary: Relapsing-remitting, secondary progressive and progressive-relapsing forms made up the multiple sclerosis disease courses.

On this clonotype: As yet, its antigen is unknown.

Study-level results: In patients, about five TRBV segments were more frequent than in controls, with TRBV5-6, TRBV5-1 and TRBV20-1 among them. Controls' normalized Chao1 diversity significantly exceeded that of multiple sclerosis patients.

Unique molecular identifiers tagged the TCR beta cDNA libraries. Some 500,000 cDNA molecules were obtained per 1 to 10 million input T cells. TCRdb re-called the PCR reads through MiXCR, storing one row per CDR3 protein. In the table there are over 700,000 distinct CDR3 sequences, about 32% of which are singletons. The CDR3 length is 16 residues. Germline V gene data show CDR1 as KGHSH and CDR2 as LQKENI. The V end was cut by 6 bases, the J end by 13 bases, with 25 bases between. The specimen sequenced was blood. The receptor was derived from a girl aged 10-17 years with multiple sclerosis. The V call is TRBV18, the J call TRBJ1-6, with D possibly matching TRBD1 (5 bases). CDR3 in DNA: TGTGCCAGCTCCCCCGGGCAGGGCAAAGGGACTTGCCCCCTCCACTTT. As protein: CASSPGQGKGTCPLHF. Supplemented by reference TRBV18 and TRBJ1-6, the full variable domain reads NAGVMQNPRHLVRRRGQEARLRCSPMKGHSHVYWYRQLPEEGLKFMVYLQKENIIDESGMPKERFSAEFPKEGPSILRIQQVVRGDSAAYFCASSPGQGKGTCPLHFGNGTRLTVT.